This entry lists 11 T cell receptor beta chains sequenced from one sample in a study of blood T cell repertoires in COVID-19 (TCRdb year 2020). Libraries were constructed by the immunoSEQ multiplex PCR assay. TCRdb took this table from immuneACCESS and kept in-frame rearrangements with V and J called. Such tables lack part of the clones; where checked against another copy, unresolved V genes explain under half of the gap, and the rest is unexplained. The sample table records hundreds of thousands of clones; roughly 86% of these occur just once. The ten largest clones take up around 9.3% of the sample. Sequenced material: PBMCs or T cells enriched from blood (not recorded which). These TCRs come from a woman aged 18 to 35 who had recovered from COVID-19.

With respect to this clone: Different DNA sequences within this sample yield the same CDR3. The chain uses TRBV7-9 and TRBJ1-1; no firm D call. The CDR3 runs 13 residues. Looked up from germline, CDR1 is SEHNR and CDR2 is FQNEAQ (reference sequence). Trimming removed 1 base at V and 1 base at J, with 4 bases between. The DNA for the CDR3 is TGTGCCAGCAGCTTAGGGCAGAACACTGAAGCTTTCTTT. Translating it yields CASSLGQNTEAFF.

This rearrangement joins TRBV7-9 to TRBJ1-2, with a possible D match to TRBD1 (6 bases). The CDR3 covers 13 residues. Trimming removed 1 base from V and 6 bases from J, with 9 bases in between. Germline CDR1 and CDR2: SEHNR and FQNEAQ (reference sequence). In DNA, the CDR3 is TGTGCCAGCAGCTTAGGCGGGGGCGATGGCTACACCTTC. It yields the protein CASSLGGGDGYTF.

The gene calls are TRBV7-2 and TRBJ2-7; weak D call: TRBD2 (6 bases). Germline CDR1 and CDR2: SGHTA and FQGNSA. The CDR3 runs 14 residues. V was clipped by 5 bases and J by 5 bases, with 16 bases between them. CDR3 sequence: CASSGQGGVNEQYF. In DNA, the CDR3 is TGTGCCAGCAGCGGCCAGGGAGGAGTGAACGAGCAGTACTTC. The full variable domain, rest sourced from reference TRBV7-2 and TRBJ2-7, is GAGVSQSPSNKVTEKGKDVELRCDPISGHTALYWYRQSLGQGLEFLIYFQGNSAPDKSGLPSDRFSAERTGGSVSTLTIQRTQQEDSAVYLCASSGQGGVNEQYFGPGTRLTVT.

The genes are TRBV9 and TRBJ1-1; 8 nucleotides align to TRBD1. Trimming at V came to 2 bases and at J to 1 base, leaving 4 bases not matched to a gene. This CDR3 has 15 amino acids. Germline CDR1 is SGDLS and CDR2 is YYNGEE. The CDR3 loop reads CASSVQGAGNTEAFF. In nucleotides, the CDR3 is TGTGCCAGCAGCGTGCAGGGGGCAGGGAACACTGAAGCTTTCTTT.

The CDR3 DNA is TGTGCCAGCAGCTCTGGGACTAGCGGGGTTCCTTACTACGAGCAGTACTTC. Its translation: CASSSGTSGVPYYEQYF. The rearrangement uses TRBV5-4 and TRBJ2-7; 13 bases match TRBD2. Losses at the gene ends were 3 bases for V and 3 bases for J; bases not matched to a gene: 9. This CDR3 comprises 17 residues. Germline assignment: CDR1 SGHNT and CDR2 YYREEE (reference sequence).

This rearrangement joins TRBV3-1 (or the pseudogene TRBV3-2) to TRBJ1-4, with TRBD1 matching 7 bases. The length of the CDR3 is 19 residues. Germline V lookup: CDR1 LGHDT, CDR2 YNNKEL (reference sequence). The ends lost 1 base at V and 0 bases at J; junction bases unmatched: 11. The CDR3 here is CASSQVPLQGIATNEKLFF. The CDR3 bases are TGTGCCAGCAGCCAAGTGCCTTTACAGGGGATCGCAACTAATGAAAAACTGTTTTTT.

The V call is TRBV28, the J call TRBJ2-3; 10 bases map to TRBD2. The germline V gene encodes CDR1 MDHEN and CDR2 SYDVKM. The CDR3 runs to 18 residues. The V segment lost 6 bases and the J segment 4 bases; nucleotides outside the gene matches: 16. CDR3 coding DNA: TGTGCCAGCAGCTCCCCGGTGGGAGCGGGAGGGTTGGCAGATACGCAGTATTTT. Translation gives CASSSPVGAGGLADTQYF.

The chain is built from TRBV7-2 and TRBJ2-1; 8 bases are shared with TRBD2. CDR3 length equals 15 residues. Losses at the gene ends were 5 bases for V and 6 bases for J; bases not matched to a gene: 9. Germline V gives CDR1 SGHTA, CDR2 FQGNSA. CDR3 residues: CASSQNGGAVNEQFF. As DNA, the CDR3 is TGTGCCAGCAGCCAGAACGGGGGGGCGGTCAATGAGCAGTTCTTC.

CDR3 in DNA: TGCGCCAGCAAGGGAGGGGAGACCCAGTACTTC. Its protein is CASKGGETQYF. V and J are TRBV10-2 and TRBJ2-5, with TRBD2 matching 7 bases. The CDR3 sequence is 11 residues long. CDR1 WSHSY and CDR2 SAAADI come from the germline V gene. V lost 7 bases and J lost 5; bases outside the gene matches: 1.

The V call is TRBV6-2 or TRBV6-3, the J call TRBJ1-5; TRBD1 matches 7 bases. The CDR3 sequence is 15 residues long. V lost 5 bases and J lost 3; bases outside the gene matches: 7. The germline CDR1 and CDR2 sequences are MNHEY and SVGEGT. CDR3 in DNA: TGTGCCAGCAGTCCCCGGGACAGTCTCAATCAGCCCCAGCATTTT. Residues: CASSPRDSLNQPQHF.

The chain couples TRBV4-3 to TRBJ2-2; 13 positions match TRBD2. CDR1 and CDR2 from the germline V gene are LGHNA and YSLEER. Trimming at V came to 0 bases and at J to 5 bases, leaving 6 bases not matched to a gene. CDR3 size: 18 residues. The CDR3 here is CASSQDSVLAGGTGELFF. The CDR3 DNA sequence: TGCGCCAGCAGCCAAGACTCGGTACTAGCGGGGGGGACCGGGGAGCTGTTTTTT.